The rows below give T cell receptor beta chains drawn from one sample of a study of shared T cell receptors in the human thymus. Generated by immunoSEQ multiplex PCR, the TCRdb table keeps only in-frame clones and is missing some. The table lists some 700,000 clones, roughly 90% of them singletons. This same sample was also part of a study on human thymus T cells.

Specimen: thymocytes. These receptors originate from a boy younger than two with a congenital heart defect. The CDR3 runs from the conserved cysteine through the conserved F or W. The order of the fields is D gene, clone size, V gene, J gene, CDR3 DNA, CDR3 protein. The D gene is left open where the match is weak. Clone size is shown for a subset of rows, as once, few, many or a class of expanded clone.

.,.,TRBV7-2,TRBJ2-7,TGTGCCAGCAGCTTAGGCGCAAGCTCCTACGAGCAGTACTTC,CASSLGASSYEQYF
TRBD2,.,TRBV27,TRBJ2-6,TGTGCCAGCAGCCCACATCCACTAGCGGCTTACTCTGGGGCCAACGTCCTGACTTTC,CASSPHPLAAYSGANVLTF
.,.,TRBV5-1,TRBJ2-7,TGCGCCAGCAGCTGGGAGCTAGCAGGATCAAAGAACGAGCAGTACTTC,CASSWELAGSKNEQYF
TRBD1,.,TRBV7-7,TRBJ2-2,TGTGCCAGCAGCTCCGCCGGGACAGGGCACACCGGGGAGCTGTTTTTT,CASSSAGTGHTGELFF
.,.,TRBV4-2,TRBJ2-5,TGTGCCAGCAGCCAAGATGGGCCTTTGGGCTCCCAGTACTTC,CASSQDGPLGSQYF
.,.,TRBV6-1,TRBJ2-3,TGTGCCACCCTGGGGGGAAACACAGATACGCAGTATTTT,CATLGGNTDTQYF
TRBD2,.,TRBV29-1,TRBJ2-1,TGCAGCGCCAGACTAGCGGACACCTACAATGAGCAGTTCTTC,CSARLADTYNEQFF
.,.,TRBV6-1,TRBJ1-2,TGTGCCAGCAGTGAGCGACGGCGTACAGGTGAATTTTATGGCTACACCTTC,CASSERRRTGEFYGYTF
TRBD1,.,TRBV6-1,TRBJ1-2,TGTGCCAGCAGGACAGGGGGCGGGGATGGCTACACCTTC,CASRTGGGDGYTF
TRBD1,.,TRBV14,TRBJ1-4,TGTGCCAGCAGCCACCGGGACAGGGTTGAAAAACTGTTTTTT,CASSHRDRVEKLFF
TRBD2,.,TRBV15,TRBJ2-7,TGTGCCACCAGCAGAGAACTAGCGGAGAGCTCCTACGAGCAGTACTTC,CATSRELAESSYEQYF
TRBD2,.,TRBV11-1,TRBJ2-7,TGTGCCAGCAGCTTATTCGGCGGGAGAGGCGTCTACGAGCAGTACTTC,CASSLFGGRGVYEQYF
.,.,TRBV6-1,TRBJ2-5,TGTGCCAGCAGTGACTACCCCCGGACAGCACAAGAGACCCAGTACTTC,CASSDYPRTAQETQYF
.,.,TRBV19,TRBJ2-7,TGTGCCAGTAGTGTAGGGCCCCCCTACGAGCAGTACTTC,CASSVGPPYEQYF
.,once,TRBV15,TRBJ2-1,TGTGCCACCAGCAGAGGGGAGGTAGCGCGATACAATGAGCAGTTCTTC,CATSRGEVARYNEQFF
TRBD1,.,TRBV28,TRBJ2-5,TGTGCCAGCAGACACGGACAGGGGTGGGAGACCCAGTACTTC,CASRHGQGWETQYF
.,.,TRBV5-5,TRBJ2-7,TGTGCCAGCAGCGACCTTGTTACAGGAAGCCCCTACGAGCAGTACTTC,CASSDLVTGSPYEQYF
.,.,TRBV14,TRBJ2-7,TGTGCCAGCAGCCCGGAGCAGCACTACGAGCAGTACTTC,CASSPEQHYEQYF
TRBD1,.,TRBV19,TRBJ1-1,TGTGCCAGTAGTATTGACCAGGGGGCCTACACTGAAGCTTTCTTT,CASSIDQGAYTEAFF
.,.,TRBV12-5,TRBJ2-4,TGTGCTAGTGGTTCCAGGGGAAAGAACATTCAGTACTTC,CASGSRGKNIQYF
TRBD1,.,TRBV30,TRBJ2-7,TGTGCCTGGAGTGTGGGACAGGGTAAGGACGAGCAGTACTTC,CAWSVGQGKDEQYF
.,few,TRBV4-3,TRBJ1-4,TGCGCCAGCAGCCAAGAAGTGACCCTGCCCAGGGATGGTACTAATGAAAAACTGTTTTTT,CASSQEVTLPRDGTNEKLFF
.,once,TRBV6-4,TRBJ2-3,TGTGCCAGCAGCCCCTCGGGGTGGACTAGCACAGATACGCAGTATTTT,CASSPSGWTSTDTQYF
.,.,TRBV6-1,TRBJ2-3,TGTGCCAGCAGTGCCGACAGGGAACGGGCGGGATTAAAAGCCACAGATACGCAGTATTTT,CASSADRERAGLKATDTQYF
.,few,TRBV6-6,TRBJ1-5,TGTGCCAGCAGCTCCAGAAATCAGCCCCAGCATTTT,CASSSRNQPQHF
.,.,TRBV14,TRBJ2-1,TGTGCCAGCAGCCACGGCTCAGGAATGGGTTACAATGAGCAGTTCTTC,CASSHGSGMGYNEQFF
.,.,TRBV5-1,TRBJ2-7,TGCGCCAGCAGCTTGGTAGGACTCTCCTACGAGCAGTACTTC,CASSLVGLSYEQYF
TRBD1,.,TRBV10-2,TRBJ2-1,TGCGCCAGCAGTGGCCCGGGACAGGGGTTTTACAATGAGCAGTTCTTC,CASSGPGQGFYNEQFF
.,.,TRBV7-9,TRBJ2-7,TGTGCCAGCAGCTCCGGGGGAGCGGGCCCTTCCGAGCAGTACTTC,CASSSGGAGPSEQYF
.,.,TRBV27,TRBJ1-4,TGTGCCAGCAGGAATCACTCGGACAGCTACGAAAAACTGTTTTTT,CASRNHSDSYEKLFF
.,once,TRBV11-2,TRBJ2-3,TGTGCCAGCAGCTCCACACGAGATACGCAGTATTTT,CASSSTRDTQYF
.,.,TRBV11-3,TRBJ1-2,TGTGCCAGCAGCCACCAACAGGGCTATGGCTACACCTTC,CASSHQQGYGYTF
TRBD2,.,TRBV7-2,TRBJ2-1,TGTGCCAGCAGCCAGGGACTAGCGGGTTACAATGAGCAGTTCTTC,CASSQGLAGYNEQFF
.,.,TRBV15,TRBJ1-1,TGTGCCACCAGCAGAGTCACGCCCCGAGACAGTCAAGCTGCCCTCCTGAACACTGAAGCTTTCTTT,CATSRVTPRDSQAALLNTEAFF
.,.,TRBV15,TRBJ2-5,TGTGCCACCAGCGGGAGAGCACGGATATACCAAGAGACCCAGTACTTC,CATSGRARIYQETQYF
TRBD2,.,TRBV9,TRBJ2-7,TGTGCCAGCAGCGTAGCGGGAGGTCCCTACGAGCAGTACTTC,CASSVAGGPYEQYF
TRBD2,.,TRBV7-2,TRBJ2-3,TGTGCCAGCAGCTTAGGAGCCAGCGGGAGCGGTACGGACACAGATACGCAGTATTTT,CASSLGASGSGTDTDTQYF
.,once,TRBV30,TRBJ2-2,TGTGCCTGGAGGTACAGGGTTAACACCGGGGAGCTGTTTTTT,CAWRYRVNTGELFF
TRBD1,.,TRBV4-2,TRBJ2-7,TGTGCCAGCAGCCTAGGCGGAGACAGGGGGCGCATCGAGCAGTACTTC,CASSLGGDRGRIEQYF
TRBD2,.,TRBV7-9,TRBJ2-3,TGTGCCAGCAGCGAACCGAGGACTAGCGACAACACAGATACGCAGTATTTT,CASSEPRTSDNTDTQYF
TRBD1,.,TRBV5-6,TRBJ2-2,TGTGCCAGCAGCTTTGGACAGGGTCAAACCGGGGAGCTGTTTTTT,CASSFGQGQTGELFF
TRBD1,.,TRBV7-3,TRBJ2-7,TGTGCCAGCAGCTACCTCGACAGGGCTGAGCCCCCTTACGAGCAGTACTTC,CASSYLDRAEPPYEQYF
TRBD1,once,TRBV6-6,TRBJ2-2,TGTGCCAGCAGTTACTCAGGGGGCGCGAACACCGGGGAGCTGTTTTTT,CASSYSGGANTGELFF
TRBD1,.,TRBV5-5,TRBJ2-2,TGTGCCAGCAGCCCTCGCCGTCCCCTGGGACAGGGGGTGGGGGAGCTGTTTTTT,CASSPRRPLGQGVGELFF
TRBD2,.,TRBV29-1,TRBJ2-3,TGCAGCGTTGTGGGTATTAGCGGGCCAGGGGATACGCAGTATTTT,CSVVGISGPGDTQYF
.,.,TRBV4-3,TRBJ2-7,TGCGCCAGCAGCCACACCGCTCCGGGACAGGGCTTACTAGCGGGACTCCACGAGCAGTACTTC,CASSHTAPGQGLLAGLHEQYF
TRBD1,.,TRBV29-1,TRBJ1-1,TGCAGCGTTGAAGATGGGCAGGGGGGAACTGAAGCTTTCTTT,CSVEDGQGGTEAFF
.,.,TRBV21-1,TRBJ2-7,TGTGCCAGCAGCCTACAGGGTGATCGCTACGAGCAGTACTTC,CASSLQGDRYEQYF